This entry lists 29 T cell receptor beta chains sequenced from one sample in a study of cytomegalovirus exposure and HLA in healthy donors. Use of 60 Vbeta and 13 Jbeta primers characterized the PCR. TCRdb's table, derived via immunoSEQ multiplex PCR, lists solely in-frame clones and lacks some. The data contain over 130,000 clones, over 65% of them singletons. Sequenced input: PBMCs. The receptors here all came from a woman aged 25-40 years in good health and CMV-seronegative.

Concerning this clone: The sample holds other DNA sequences that translate to the same CDR3. The chain is built from TRBV11-2 and TRBJ1-2, with no clear D. CDR3 length equals 12 residues. The ends were cut back, 1 base at V and 6 bases at J, with 6 bases in the middle. Germline assignment: CDR1 SGHAT and CDR2 FQNNGV. DNA for the CDR3: TGTGCCAGCAGCTTAGGCCGAGATGGCTACACCTTC. This codes for CASSLGRDGYTF. The full variable domain, with the rest looked up from reference TRBV11-2 and TRBJ1-2, is EAGVAQSPRYKIIEKRQSVAFWCNPISGHATLYWYQQILGQGPKLLIQFQNNGVVDDSQLPKDRFSAERLKGVDSTLKIQPAKLEDSAVYLCASSLGRDGYTFGSGTRLTVV.

The rearrangement uses TRBV7-9 and TRBJ2-5; TRBD2 might be the D (6 bases). Germline loops: CDR1 SEHNR, CDR2 FQNEAQ (reference sequence). V was cut by 0 bases and J by 2 bases, with 16 bases left in between. The CDR3 runs to 17 residues. Written as DNA, the CDR3 is TGTGCCAGCAGCTTAGCCAGTACTAGCAGCCGTCAAGAGACCCAGTACTTC. This sequence encodes CASSLASTSSRQETQYF.

The V call is TRBV7-2, the J call TRBJ2-5; D call uncertain. Germline V gene data show CDR1 as SGHTA and CDR2 as FQGNSA. The CDR3 is made up of 16 amino acids. V lost 2 bases to trimming and J lost 7 bases, with 20 bases between them. For the CDR3, the DNA is TGTGCCAGCAGCTTAACGCTGGCTAGTTATTCGCGGACCCAGTACTTC. Protein: CASSLTLASYSRTQYF.

This clone has at least ten counts. The rearrangement links TRBV5-6 to TRBJ1-3; D is uncertain. Per germline, CDR1 SGHDT and CDR2 YYEEEE. The V end was cut by 2 bases, the J end by 0 bases, with 9 bases between. This CDR3 comprises 15 residues. The CDR3 is CASSLSGSSGNTIYF. The CDR3 DNA follows: TGTGCCAGCAGCTTAAGCGGGAGCTCTGGAAACACCATATATTTT.

The chain carries TRBV6-5 and TRBJ2-7; D is ambiguous. V was pared by 4 bases and J by 4 bases, with 8 bases between. Per germline, CDR1 MNHEY and CDR2 SVGAGI. The CDR3 is 12 residues long. The CDR3 reads CASSSSAYEQYF. The DNA of the CDR3 is TGTGCCAGCAGTTCGTCAGCGTACGAGCAGTACTTC.

V gene TRBV6-1 combines with J gene TRBJ2-1; TRBD1 matches 7 bases. The germline gives CDR1 MNHNS, CDR2 SASEGT. The J segment lost 3 bases and the V segment lost 4 bases, leaving 6 bases of the junction unmatched. The CDR3 loop spans 15 amino acids. The CDR3 region is CASSAGTDYYNEQFF. The CDR3 bases are TGTGCCAGCAGTGCCGGGACAGACTACTACAATGAGCAGTTCTTC.

J is TRBJ1-2 and V is TRBV7-9, with D uncertain. The CDR3 length is 10 residues. Germline loops: CDR1 SEHNR, CDR2 FQNEAQ (reference sequence). V lost 11 bases and J lost 4, with 8 bases in between. CDR3 protein: CAGGSYGYTF. The CDR3 DNA follows: TGTGCCGGAGGGAGCTATGGCTACACCTTC.

CDR3 amino acids: CASSSGGANVLTF. The CDR3 region has the DNA TGTGCCAGCAGCTCCGGTGGGGCCAACGTCCTGACTTTC. V gene TRBV11-2 combines with J gene TRBJ2-6; D call uncertain. With 4 bases removed from V and 3 bases from J, the gap between germline ends came to 4 bases. There are 13 residues in the CDR3. Per germline, CDR1 SGHAT and CDR2 FQNNGV. Full variable domain (rest looked up from reference TRBV11-2 and TRBJ2-6): EAGVAQSPRYKIIEKRQSVAFWCNPISGHATLYWYQQILGQGPKLLIQFQNNGVVDDSQLPKDRFSAERLKGVDSTLKIQPAKLEDSAVYLCASSSGGANVLTFGAGSRLTVL.

This chain uses TRBV6-5 with TRBJ2-7; 9 positions agree with TRBD2. This CDR3 has 15 residues. Germline values: CDR1 MNHEY, CDR2 SVGAGI. The V gene end was trimmed by 5 bases and the J gene end by 2 bases; junction bases not matched to a gene: 7. The CDR3 nucleotides are TGTGCCAGCAGTCCCCGCGGCGGGGGGGCCTACGAGCAGTACGTC. Protein product: CASSPRGGGAYEQYV.

This clone was counted a few times. The chain employs TRBV28 and TRBJ2-2; TRBD1 is a possible D gene (5 bases). Germline-derived CDR1 and CDR2 are MDHEN and SYDVKM. The CDR3 sequence is 14 residues long. With 7 bases removed from V and 1 base from J, the gap between germline ends came to 10 bases. The CDR3 nucleotides are TGTGCCAGCACAAAAGGGGTGAACACCGGGGAGCTGTTTTTT. It translates to CASTKGVNTGELFF.

In its sample, this clone was seen once. The CDR3 DNA reads as TGTGCCAGCAGCGCAACGACAGCGGGCACCGGGGAGCTGTTTTTT. Residues: CASSATTAGTGELFF. The V gene is TRBV7-3, the J gene TRBJ2-2; TRBD2 is a possible D gene (6 bases). The CDR3 runs to 15 residues. CDR1 is SGHTA, CDR2 FQGTGA, per germline. V was shortened by 5 bases and J by 4 bases, with 14 bases between the two germline ends.

V gene TRBV5-1 combines with J gene TRBJ2-2; 7 positions match TRBD1. Germline V lookup: CDR1 SGHRS, CDR2 YFSETQ. The junction had 6 bases not matched to a gene; V was cut back by 0 bases and J by 4 bases. The CDR3 loop spans 16 amino acids. The CDR3 spells CASSLGDSGFTGELFF. The DNA of the CDR3 is TGCGCCAGCAGCTTGGGGGACAGTGGTTTCACCGGGGAGCTGTTTTTT.

This rearrangement joins TRBV15 to TRBJ2-1; D is unclear. Trimming pared 1 base from V and 8 bases from J, leaving 3 bases between. CDR1 and CDR2 from the germline V gene are LNHNV and YYDKDF (reference sequence). The CDR3 totals 11 residues. The CDR3 DNA is TGTGCCACCAGCAGAGTCGATGAGCAGTTCTTC. Protein product: CATSRVDEQFF.

The chain carries TRBV7-8 and TRBJ2-1; 7 bases match TRBD1. The germline CDR1 and CDR2 sequences are SGHVS and FQNEAQ. The V gene end was trimmed by 0 bases and the J gene end by 3 bases; junction bases not matched to a gene: 5. The CDR3 extends over 16 amino acids. The CDR3 loop reads CASSLASRDSYNEQFF. The CDR3 nucleotides are TGTGCCAGCAGCTTAGCGTCCCGGGACAGCTACAATGAGCAGTTCTTC. Filled out from reference TRBV7-8 and TRBJ2-1, the complete variable domain reads GAGVSQSPRYKVAKRGQDVALRCDPISGHVSLFWYQQALGQGPEFLTYFQNEAQLDKSGLPSDRFFAERPEGSVSTLKIQRTQQEDSAVYLCASSLASRDSYNEQFFGPGTRLTVL.

This clone was recorded once. The chain couples TRBV5-4 to TRBJ1-6; D gene uncertain. The CDR3 runs to 14 residues. Between the trimmed V and J ends, which lost 3 bases and 5 bases, there was a span of 9 bases. Germline V lookup: CDR1 SGHNT, CDR2 YYREEE (reference sequence). This CDR3 reads CASSSRENNSPLHF. DNA for the CDR3: TGTGCCAGCAGCTCGCGGGAAAATAATTCACCCCTCCACTTT.

This clone was counted a few times. The genes are TRBV27 and TRBJ2-6, with 9 bases that match TRBD2. The germline V gene encodes CDR1 MNHEY and CDR2 SMNVEV (reference sequence). Trimming took 1 base from V and 2 from J; bases not matched to a gene: 12. CDR3 length: 20 residues. CDR3 region: CASSLFRTASGTAGANVLTF. In nucleotides, the CDR3 is TGTGCCAGCAGTTTATTCAGGACGGCTAGCGGGACTGCTGGGGCCAACGTCCTGACTTTC.

This clone was found a few times. This chain joins TRBV28 and TRBJ1-2; the D gene is possibly TRBD1 (6 bases). The CDR3 runs 16 residues. Trimming shortened V by 3 bases and J by 2 bases, and 16 bases separated the two germline ends. Germline CDR1 and CDR2: MDHEN and SYDVKM. The CDR3 is CASSLGGARPNYGYTF. The CDR3 DNA reads as TGTGCCAGCAGTTTGGGGGGGGCCAGGCCCAACTATGGCTACACCTTC.

The rearrangement uses TRBV2 and TRBJ2-3, with D perhaps matching TRBD1 (7 bases). This CDR3 region has 15 residues. Germline CDR1 reads SNHLY; CDR2 reads FYNNEI. The germline V and J ends were trimmed by 8 bases and 0 bases, with 15 bases remaining between them. CDR3 in amino acids: CASSRRGQSTDTQYF. Here the CDR3 DNA reads TGTGCCAGCTCAAGGAGGGGACAGAGCACAGATACGCAGTATTTT.

The rearrangement joins TRBV5-1 to TRBJ2-2; TRBD2 aligns across 8 bases. The V gene end was trimmed by 5 bases and the J gene end by 1 base; junction bases not matched to a gene: 4. Per the germline V gene, CDR1 is SGHRS and CDR2 is YFSETQ. This CDR3 has 15 residues. The CDR3 nucleotides read TGCGCCAGCAGTGGGCTAGCGGGGAACACCGGGGAGCTGTTTTTT. Its protein product is CASSGLAGNTGELFF.

This clone was recorded many times. The CDR3 DNA sequence: TGTGCCAGCAGCTTGGCCGCGGCAGGGGGAGTGTACAATGAGCAGTTCTTC. Translated, it gives CASSLAAAGGVYNEQFF. The gene calls are TRBV5-4 and TRBJ2-1; 7 bases align to TRBD1. The length of the CDR3 is 17 residues. The V segment lost 0 bases and the J segment 4 bases; nucleotides outside the gene matches: 10. In germline, CDR1 is SGHNT, CDR2 YYREEE (reference sequence).

A note on this clone: The same CDR3 can be traced to other DNA sequences in this sample. J is TRBJ1-4 and V is TRBV11-2; 7 positions agree with TRBD1. Looked up from germline, CDR1 is SGHAT and CDR2 is FQNNGV. The CDR3 runs to 14 residues. Trimming at V came to 5 bases and at J to 4 bases, leaving 4 bases not matched to a gene. CDR3 in amino acids: CASSLGQFNEKLFF. CDR3 nucleotide sequence: TGTGCCAGCAGCCTGGGACAGTTTAATGAAAAACTGTTTTTT.

This clone was seen only once. CDR3 amino acids: CDLGTRNTGELFF. The DNA for the CDR3 is TGTGATCTCGGGACAAGAAACACCGGGGAGCTGTTTTTT. This sequence joins TRBV19 and TRBJ2-2, with D maybe TRBD1 (6 bases). Germline CDR1 LNHDA, CDR2 SQIVND (reference sequence). This CDR3 region has 13 residues.

V and J are TRBV4-2 and TRBJ2-1; maybe TRBD1 (6 bases). Germline CDR1 and CDR2: LGHNA and YNFKEQ. V gave up 1 base and J gave up 0 bases, with 7 bases separating them. The CDR3 spans 15 residues. CDR3 sequence (DNA): TGTGCCAGCAGCCAAGTAGGGGGCTCCTACAATGAGCAGTTCTTC. Amino acid sequence: CASSQVGGSYNEQFF.

The rearrangement uses TRBV6-1 and TRBJ2-7, with 9 nucleotides matching TRBD1. Trimming cost V 4 bases and J 6 bases; bases outside gene matches: 10. The CDR3 extends over 15 amino acids. The V gene's germline CDR1 is MNHNS and CDR2 SASEGT. The CDR3: CASSGIGTGNSEQYV. The CDR3 DNA reads TGTGCCAGCAGTGGTATCGGGACAGGGAACAGCGAGCAGTACGTC.

The V gene is TRBV9, the J gene TRBJ1-3; maybe TRBD1 (5 bases). Between the trimmed V and J ends, which lost 0 bases and 0 bases, there was a span of 10 bases. The CDR3 has 16 residues. Germline CDR1 reads SGDLS; CDR2 reads YYNGEE. The CDR3 DNA reads as TGTGCCAGCAGCGTAGGAACAGGATCCTCTGGAAACACCATATATTTT. It codes for CASSVGTGSSGNTIYF.

V gene TRBV28 combines with J gene TRBJ2-5; TRBD2 matches 10 bases. Per the germline V gene, CDR1 is MDHEN and CDR2 is SYDVKM. V lost 7 bases, J lost 6 bases, and 8 bases stayed unmatched. The CDR3 loop spans 14 amino acids. CDR3 protein: CASKGAGGPKTQYF. DNA of the CDR3: TGTGCCAGCAAGGGAGCGGGGGGGCCAAAGACCCAGTACTTC.

The rearrangement links TRBV6-6 to TRBJ2-3, with D possibly matching TRBD2 (6 bases). V dropped 0 bases and J dropped 4 bases, with 14 bases sitting between them. Germline V CDR1 and CDR2: MNHNY, SVGAGI (reference sequence). This CDR3 is built from 16 residues. The CDR3 loop is CASSYSMGGESDTQYF. The CDR3 bases are TGTGCCAGCAGTTACTCGATGGGGGGAGAGTCAGATACGCAGTATTTT.

The chain carries TRBV4-2 and TRBJ1-1; 9 bases match TRBD1. This CDR3 contains 16 residues. Per germline, CDR1 LGHNA and CDR2 YNFKEQ. Losses at the gene ends were 3 bases for V and 1 base for J; bases not matched to a gene: 6. CDR3 protein: CASSHDPGQGNTEAFF. CDR3 nucleotides: TGTGCCAGCAGCCATGATCCGGGACAGGGGAACACTGAAGCTTTCTTT.

The chain links TRBV5-1 to TRBJ2-5; D gene uncertain. Trimming pared 0 bases from V and 0 bases from J, leaving 12 bases between. From germline, CDR1 is SGHRS and CDR2 YFSETQ. This CDR3 comprises 16 residues. The CDR3 sequence: CASSLGASIYQETQYF. CDR3 bases: TGCGCCAGCAGCTTGGGGGCTTCAATTTACCAAGAGACCCAGTACTTC.